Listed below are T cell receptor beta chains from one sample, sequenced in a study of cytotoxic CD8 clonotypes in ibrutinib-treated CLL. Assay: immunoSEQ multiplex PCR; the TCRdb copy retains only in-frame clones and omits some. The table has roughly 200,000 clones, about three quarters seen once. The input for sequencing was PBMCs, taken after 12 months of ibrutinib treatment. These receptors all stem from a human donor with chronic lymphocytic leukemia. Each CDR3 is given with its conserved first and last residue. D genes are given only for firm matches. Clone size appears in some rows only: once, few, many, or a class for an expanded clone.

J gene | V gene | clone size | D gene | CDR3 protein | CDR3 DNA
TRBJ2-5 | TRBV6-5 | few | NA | CASSDTPKETQYF | TGTGCCAGCAGTGATACTCCGAAGGAGACCCAGTACTTC
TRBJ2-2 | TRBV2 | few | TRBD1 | CASRTGPGELFF | TGTGCCAGCAGGACAGGGCCCGGGGAGCTGTTTTTT
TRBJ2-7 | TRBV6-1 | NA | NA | CASSVQQQGPYEQYF | TGTGCCAGCAGTGTTCAACAACAGGGTCCCTACGAGCAGTACTTC
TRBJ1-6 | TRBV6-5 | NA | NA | CASSYAGQTHSPLHF | TGTGCCAGCAGTTACGCGGGACAAACTCATTCACCCCTCCACTTT
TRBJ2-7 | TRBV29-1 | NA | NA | CSVSFAGALTYEQYF | TGCAGCGTTTCATTCGCGGGGGCGTTAACCTACGAGCAGTACTTC
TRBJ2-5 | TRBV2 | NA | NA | CASGYRETQYF | TGTGCCAGCGGGTACAGGGAGACCCAGTACTTC
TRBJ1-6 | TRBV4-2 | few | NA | CASSQDWQPEAPLHF | TGTGCCAGCAGCCAAGATTGGCAGCCGGAGGCACCCCTCCACTTT
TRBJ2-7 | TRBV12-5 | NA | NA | CASGFVTGNAYEQYF | TGTGCTAGTGGTTTTGTTACAGGCAATGCCTACGAGCAGTACTTC
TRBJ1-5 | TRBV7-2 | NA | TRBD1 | CASSWGQGMSQPQHF | TGTGCCAGCAGCTGGGGACAGGGGATGAGTCAGCCCCAGCATTTT
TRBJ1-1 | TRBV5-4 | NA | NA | CASSLELFSGGMNTEAFF | TGTGCCAGCAGCTTGGAGCTGTTTTCCGGGGGAATGAACACTGAAGCTTTCTTT
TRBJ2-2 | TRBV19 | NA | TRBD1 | CASSKTGSTGELFF | TGTGCCAGTAGCAAGACAGGGTCGACCGGGGAGCTGTTTTTT
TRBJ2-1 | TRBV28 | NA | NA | CASSPGDFYNEQFF | TGTGCCAGCAGCCCTGGGGACTTCTACAATGAGCAGTTCTTC
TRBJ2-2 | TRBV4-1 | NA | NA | CASSQVVGLNTGELFF | TGCGCCAGCAGCCAAGTTGTTGGACTCAACACCGGGGAGCTGTTTTTT